These T cell receptor beta chains were read from a single sample in a study of cytomegalovirus exposure and HLA in healthy donors. Generated by immunoSEQ multiplex PCR, the TCRdb table keeps only in-frame clones and is missing some. Among 180,000 or so clones, 75% to 80% were seen once, and the ten largest hold roughly 6%. The sample consisted of PBMCs. These receptors all come from a man aged 40-50 years in good health and CMV-seropositive. The conserved cysteine and the conserved F or W are not part of the CDR3 here. Each record gives: J gene, V gene, D gene, CDR3 protein. The D gene is left open where the match is weak.

>TRBJ1-2|TRBV11-3|-
ASSLDTRGGYT
>TRBJ2-7|TRBV5-1|TRBD2
ASSLEVAGTYEQY
>TRBJ2-5|TRBV20-1|-
SVALQETQY
>TRBJ2-5|TRBV5-1|TRBD1
ASTQQGFGETQY
>TRBJ2-5|TRBV2|TRBD1
ASSGTAQETQY
>TRBJ2-3|TRBV5-1|-
ASSGGLGADTQY
>TRBJ2-1|TRBV7-9|-
ASSWDNNEQF
>TRBJ2-7|TRBV27|TRBD1
ASSLSPTGAYEQY
>TRBJ2-5|TRBV12-5|-
ASAPQGNRETQY
>TRBJ2-2|TRBV13|TRBD1
ASSSQQGVVTGELF
>TRBJ2-7|TRBV19|TRBD1
ASSLAGGSKQY
>TRBJ1-1|TRBV27|-
ASSWGGREKAL
>TRBJ1-3|TRBV6-6|-
ASSWQGRYSGNTIY
>TRBJ1-1|TRBV5-1|-
ASSDTMNTEAF
>TRBJ2-7|TRBV30|-
AWSTSYEQY
>TRBJ2-5|TRBV19|-
ASSIGYSTAGRETQY
>TRBJ2-3|TRBV5-1|TRBD2
ASSPYISGRITDTQY
>TRBJ1-1|TRBV6-1|-
ASSSQGTEAF
>TRBJ2-7|TRBV2|-
ATRQEIEGEQY
>TRBJ2-7|TRBV21-1|-
ASPWTSGSVDEQY
>TRBJ2-7|TRBV27|-
ASSFLGAQGNEQY
>TRBJ2-5|TRBV19|TRBD1
ASTGTGGAGAQY
>TRBJ1-1|TRBV5-5|-
ASSQRATNGVTEAF